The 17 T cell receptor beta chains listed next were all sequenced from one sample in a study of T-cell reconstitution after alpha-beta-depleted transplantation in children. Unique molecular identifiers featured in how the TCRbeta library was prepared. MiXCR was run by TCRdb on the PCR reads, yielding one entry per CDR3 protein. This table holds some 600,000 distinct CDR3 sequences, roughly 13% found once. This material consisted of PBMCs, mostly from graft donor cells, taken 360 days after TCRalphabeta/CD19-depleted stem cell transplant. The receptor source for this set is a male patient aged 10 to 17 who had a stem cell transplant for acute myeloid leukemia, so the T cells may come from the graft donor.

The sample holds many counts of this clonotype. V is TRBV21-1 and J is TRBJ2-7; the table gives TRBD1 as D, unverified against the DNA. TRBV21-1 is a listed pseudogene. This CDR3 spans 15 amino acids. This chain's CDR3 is CASSISGNRSFGQYF. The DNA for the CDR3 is TGTGCCAGCAGCATATCAGGGAATCGTAGCTTCGGGCAGTACTTC.

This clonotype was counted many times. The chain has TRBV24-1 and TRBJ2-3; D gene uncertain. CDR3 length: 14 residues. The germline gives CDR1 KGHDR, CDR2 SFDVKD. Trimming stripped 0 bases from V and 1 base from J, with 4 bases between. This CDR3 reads CATSDLGGTDTQYF. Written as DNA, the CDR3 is TGTGCCACCAGTGATTTGGGGGGCACAGATACGCAGTATTTT.

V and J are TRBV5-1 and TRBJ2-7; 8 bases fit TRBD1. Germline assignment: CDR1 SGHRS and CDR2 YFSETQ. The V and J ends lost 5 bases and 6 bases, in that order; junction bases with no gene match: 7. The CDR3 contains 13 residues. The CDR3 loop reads CASRRTGKVEQYF. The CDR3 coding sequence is TGCGCCAGCAGGAGGACAGGGAAGGTCGAGCAGTACTTC.

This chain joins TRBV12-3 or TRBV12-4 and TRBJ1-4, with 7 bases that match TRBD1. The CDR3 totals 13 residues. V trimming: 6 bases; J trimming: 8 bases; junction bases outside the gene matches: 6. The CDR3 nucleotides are TGTGCCAGCAGCCGCGACAGGGTGGAAAAACTGTTTTTT. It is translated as CASSRDRVEKLFF.

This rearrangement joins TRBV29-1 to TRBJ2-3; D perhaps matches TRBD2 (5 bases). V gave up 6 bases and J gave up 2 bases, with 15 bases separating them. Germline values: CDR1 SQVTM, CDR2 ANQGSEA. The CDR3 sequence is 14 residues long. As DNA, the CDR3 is TGCAGCGTAGACCGGAGACTACACACAGATACGCAGTATTTT. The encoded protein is CSVDRRLHTDTQYF.

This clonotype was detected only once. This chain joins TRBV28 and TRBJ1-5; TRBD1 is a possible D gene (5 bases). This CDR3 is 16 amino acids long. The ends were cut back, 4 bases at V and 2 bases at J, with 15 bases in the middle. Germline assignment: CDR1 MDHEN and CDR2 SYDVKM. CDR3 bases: TGTGCCAGCAGTTCACATTCAGGGTCGGGCAATCAGCCCCAGCATTTT. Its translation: CASSSHSGSGNQPQHF. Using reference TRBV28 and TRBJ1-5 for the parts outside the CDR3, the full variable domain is DVKVTQSSRYLVKRTGEKVFLECVQDMDHENMFWYRQDPGLGLRLIYFSYDVKMKEKGDIPEGYSVSREKKERFSLILESASTNQTSMYLCASSSHSGSGNQPQHFGDGTRLSIL.

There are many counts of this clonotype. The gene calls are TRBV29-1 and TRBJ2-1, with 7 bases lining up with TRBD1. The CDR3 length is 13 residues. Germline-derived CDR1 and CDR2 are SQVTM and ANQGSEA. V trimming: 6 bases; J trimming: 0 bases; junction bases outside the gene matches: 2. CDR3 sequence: CSVGTDSYNEQFF. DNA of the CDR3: TGCAGCGTCGGGACAGACTCCTACAATGAGCAGTTCTTC.

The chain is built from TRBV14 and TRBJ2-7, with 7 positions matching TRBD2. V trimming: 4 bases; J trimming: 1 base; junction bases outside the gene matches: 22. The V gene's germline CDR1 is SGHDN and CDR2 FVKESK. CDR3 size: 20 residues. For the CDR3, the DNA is TGTGCCAGCAGCCCTTATGGAGGAGACCGGGACTACTTTCATTCCTACGAGCAGTACTTC. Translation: CASSPYGGDRDYFHSYEQYF.

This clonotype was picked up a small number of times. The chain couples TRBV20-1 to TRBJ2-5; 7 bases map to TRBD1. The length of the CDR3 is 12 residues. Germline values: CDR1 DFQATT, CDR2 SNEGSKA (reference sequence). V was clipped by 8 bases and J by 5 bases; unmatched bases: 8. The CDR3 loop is CSSDRAWETQYF. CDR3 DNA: TGCAGTTCCGACAGGGCATGGGAGACCCAGTACTTC.

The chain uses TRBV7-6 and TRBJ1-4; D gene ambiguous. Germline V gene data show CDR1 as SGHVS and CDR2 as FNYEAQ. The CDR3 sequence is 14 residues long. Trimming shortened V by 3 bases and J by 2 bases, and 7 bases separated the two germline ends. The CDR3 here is CASSLAATNEKLFF. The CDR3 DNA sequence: TGTGCCAGCAGCTTGGCCGCCACTAATGAAAAACTGTTTTTT.

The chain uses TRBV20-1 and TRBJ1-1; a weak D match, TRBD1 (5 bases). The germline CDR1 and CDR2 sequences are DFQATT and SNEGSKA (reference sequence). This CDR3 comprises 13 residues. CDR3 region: CSLGGGEDAEAFF. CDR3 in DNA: TGCTCTCTGGGGGGAGGGGAAGACGCTGAAGCTTTCTTT.

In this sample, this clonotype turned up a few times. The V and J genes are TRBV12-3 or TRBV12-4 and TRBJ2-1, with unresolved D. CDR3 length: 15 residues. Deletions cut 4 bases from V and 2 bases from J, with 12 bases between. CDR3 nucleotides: TGTGCCAGCAGTTCCTTTACTCCCACCTACAATGAGCAGTTCTTC. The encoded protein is CASSSFTPTYNEQFF.

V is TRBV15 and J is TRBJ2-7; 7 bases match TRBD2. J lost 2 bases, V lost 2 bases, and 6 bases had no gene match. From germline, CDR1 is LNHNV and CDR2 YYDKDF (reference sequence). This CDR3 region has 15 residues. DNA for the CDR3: TGTGCCACCAGCAGACTCGTAGCGGGTCCCTACGAGCAGTACTTC. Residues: CATSRLVAGPYEQYF.

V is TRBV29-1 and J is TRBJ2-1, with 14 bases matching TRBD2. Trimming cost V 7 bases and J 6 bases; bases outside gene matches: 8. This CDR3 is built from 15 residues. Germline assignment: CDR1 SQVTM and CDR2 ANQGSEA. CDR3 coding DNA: TGCAGCGGGGGGACTAGCGGGAGCATCCTCAATGAGCAGTTCTTC. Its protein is CSGGTSGSILNEQFF.

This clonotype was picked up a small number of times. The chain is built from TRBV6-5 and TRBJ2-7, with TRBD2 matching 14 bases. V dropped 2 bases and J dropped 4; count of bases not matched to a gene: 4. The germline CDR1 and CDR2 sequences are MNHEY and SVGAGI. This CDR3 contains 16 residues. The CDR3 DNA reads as TGTGCCAGCAGTTACGAGACTAGCGGGAGGGTGTACGAGCAGTACTTC. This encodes CASSYETSGRVYEQYF.

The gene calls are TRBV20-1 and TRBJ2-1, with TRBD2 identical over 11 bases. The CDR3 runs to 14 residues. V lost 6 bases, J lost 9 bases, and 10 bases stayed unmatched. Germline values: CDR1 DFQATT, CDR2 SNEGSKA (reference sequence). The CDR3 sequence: CSALPGTSGREQFF. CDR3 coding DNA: TGCAGTGCCCTACCCGGGACTAGCGGACGTGAGCAGTTCTTC.

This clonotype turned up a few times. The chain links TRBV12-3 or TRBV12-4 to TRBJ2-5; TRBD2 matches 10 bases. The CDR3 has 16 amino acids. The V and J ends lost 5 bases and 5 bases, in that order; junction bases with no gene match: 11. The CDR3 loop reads CASSHLAGDDLETQYF. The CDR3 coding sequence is TGTGCCAGCAGTCACCTAGCGGGAGACGATTTGGAGACCCAGTACTTC.